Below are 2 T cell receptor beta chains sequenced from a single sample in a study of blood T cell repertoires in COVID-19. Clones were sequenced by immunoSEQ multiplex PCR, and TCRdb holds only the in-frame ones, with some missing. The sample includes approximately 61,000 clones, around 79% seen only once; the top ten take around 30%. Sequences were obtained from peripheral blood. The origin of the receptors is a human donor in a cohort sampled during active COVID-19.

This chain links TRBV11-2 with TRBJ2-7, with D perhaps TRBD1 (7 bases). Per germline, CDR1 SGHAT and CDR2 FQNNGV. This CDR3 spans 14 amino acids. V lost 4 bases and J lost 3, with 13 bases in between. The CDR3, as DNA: TGTGCCAGCAGCTCCCCAGGGGGACTCTACGAGCAGTACTTC. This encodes CASSSPGGLYEQYF.

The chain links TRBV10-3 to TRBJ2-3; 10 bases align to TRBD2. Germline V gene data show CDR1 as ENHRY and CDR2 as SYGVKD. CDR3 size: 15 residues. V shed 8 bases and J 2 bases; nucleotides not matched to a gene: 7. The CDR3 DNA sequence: TGTGCCATCCCCCCGGGACTAGCGTTCACAGATACGCAGTATTTT. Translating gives CAIPPGLAFTDTQYF.